This T cell receptor beta chain was identified in a study of T-cell reconstitution after alpha-beta-depleted transplantation in children. The CDR3 runs 15 residues. The ends lost 0 bases at V and 3 bases at J; junction bases unmatched: 1. Germline V lookup: CDR1 MGHRA, CDR2 YSYEKL. Unique molecular identifiers were used in preparing the TCRbeta library. TCRdb ran MiXCR on the PCR reads and lists one entry per CDR3 protein. The table lists some 550,000 distinct CDR3 sequences, 15% to 20% of them singletons. In its sample, this clonotype was seen a few times. The receptor comes from a human donor who donated a stem cell graft to a child with acute lymphoblastic leukemia. Source: PBMCs from the stem cell graft donor, taken from the stem cell graft. V usage is TRBV4-1 and J usage is TRBJ2-1; 8 nucleotides align to TRBD2. The CDR3: CASSQDSGVYNEQFF. The CDR3 DNA sequence: TGCGCCAGCAGCCAAGATAGCGGGGTCTACAATGAGCAGTTCTTC.